This T cell receptor (beta chain) originates from a study of shared clonotypes between healthy human individuals. The CDR3 sequence is 13 residues long. The V end lost 5 bases, the J end lost 5 bases, and 12 bases lay between the germline ends. Germline V lookup: CDR1 SGHTA, CDR2 FQGTGA. This table comes from immunoSEQ multiplex PCR, and its TCRdb copy is limited to in-frame clones, with some not included. Of over a million clones in the sample, about 75% were seen once. This TCR was sampled from a man aged 18 to 30 in good health. This sequence joins TRBV7-3 and TRBJ1-2; no clear D gene. The specimen was memory CD4+ T cells sorted from blood. Subset denoted: CD45RA-negative fraction. The CDR3 region has the DNA TGTGCCAGCAGCCTCGGAGATGGATATGGCTACACCTTC. It codes for CASSLGDGYGYTF.